The clone carrying this TCR beta chain was found once. The data were obtained in a study of blood T cell repertoires in COVID-19. Study at large: Samples of COVID-19 (acute and convalescent) were obtained from the United States, Italy and Spain. T cells, B-cell-depleted T cells, or PBMCs provided the cDNA or gDNA that served as material.

The CDR3 covers 12 residues. Germline-derived CDR1 and CDR2 are GTSNPN and SVGIG (reference sequence). Trimming cost V 5 bases and J 6 bases, with 11 bases left between them. As handled by the study authors: Amplified reference gene primers provided the basis for estimating nucleated cell counts. Sequencing was performed with immunoSEQ multiplex PCR; in TCRdb, only in-frame clones are kept and a portion is missing. V and J calls and clone size are given by that table; D and trimming were obtained from the DNA. The table shows roughly 150,000 clones, with 80% to 90% occurring only once. This TCR was recovered from a middle-aged woman with acute or convalescent COVID-19. The sequenced sample was peripheral blood. This sequence joins TRBV30 and TRBJ1-5, with D unclear. CDR3 in amino acids: CAWSGGSQPQHF. DNA for the CDR3: TGTGCCTGGTCCGGAGGGAGTCAGCCCCAGCATTTT. The entire variable domain, with the rest obtained from reference TRBV30 and TRBJ1-5, is as follows: SQTIHQWPATLVQPVGSPLSLECTVEGTSNPNLYWYRQAAGRGLQLLFYSVGIGQISSEVPQNLSASRPQDRQFILSSKKLLLSDSGFYLCAWSGGSQPQHFGDGTRLSIL.